This passage covers 18 T cell receptor beta chains from one sample sequenced in a study of blood T cell repertoires in COVID-19. Repertoires were generated with immunoSEQ multiplex PCR, while TCRdb's copy carries only in-frame clones and drops some. The data contain over 85,000 clones, about 87% of them singletons. The source material was peripheral blood. The receptors originated from a man aged 50 to 59 with active or convalescent COVID-19.

The chain combines TRBV5-1 with TRBJ2-1; a weak D match, TRBD2 (7 bases). Trimming left V 2 bases short and J 7 bases short, with 13 bases between. CDR1 SGHRS and CDR2 YFSETQ come from the germline V gene. CDR3 size: 14 residues. Here the CDR3 reads CASSFGGAVNEQFF. As DNA, the CDR3 is TGCGCCAGCAGCTTTGGGGGGGCCGTAAATGAGCAGTTCTTC.

Turning to this clone: Additional DNA sequences in this sample encode the identical CDR3. The chain carries TRBV6-5 and TRBJ1-5; 7 bases align to TRBD1. CDR3 length: 14 residues. The germline CDR1 and CDR2 sequences are MNHEY and SVGAGI. V was pared by 5 bases and J by 5 bases, with 6 bases of the junction left unmatched. As DNA, the CDR3 is TGTGCCAGCAGTCGAGACAGGGCAGATCAGCCCCAGCATTTT. Encoded protein: CASSRDRADQPQHF.

This clone turned up a few times. CDR3 nucleotides: TGTGCCAGCAGCCCGCGGGGGGCCGAGACCCAGTACTTC. Its protein is CASSPRGAETQYF. The V call is TRBV7-9, the J call TRBJ2-5, with 8 bases aligning to TRBD2. CDR3 size: 13 residues. The ends lost 5 bases at V and 5 bases at J; junction bases unmatched: 4. Germline-derived CDR1 and CDR2 are SEHNR and FQNEAQ (reference sequence).

The chain links TRBV6-6 to TRBJ1-2, with TRBD1 as a possible D gene (6 bases). Germline V gene lookup returns CDR1 MNHNY and CDR2 SVGAGI (reference sequence). The CDR3 runs 14 residues. The V and J ends lost 0 bases and 10 bases respectively, with 15 bases between them. The CDR3 is CASSYSTDSSDYTF. CDR3 sequence (DNA): TGTGCCAGCAGTTACTCGACGGACAGTTCTGACTACACCTTC.

This clone was counted once. The chain recombines TRBV6-2 or TRBV6-3 with TRBJ1-5; D might be TRBD1 (5 bases). This CDR3 has 18 residues. V lost 5 bases to trimming and J lost 0 bases, with 20 bases between them. CDR1 is MNHEY, CDR2 SVGEGT, per germline. The CDR3 DNA reads TGTGCCAGCAGTCGGGGGAAGGTCAACCTTTATAGCAATCAGCCCCAGCATTTT. This encodes CASSRGKVNLYSNQPQHF.

The chain couples TRBV19 to TRBJ1-4; D possibly corresponds to TRBD1 (5 bases). V lost 2 bases, J lost 0 bases, and 7 bases lay in between. Germline V gives CDR1 LNHDA, CDR2 SQIVND (reference sequence). The CDR3 spans 15 residues. CDR3 sequence: CASSIQGTTNEKLFF. CDR3 coding DNA: TGTGCCAGTAGTATACAGGGAACAACTAATGAAAAACTGTTTTTT.

J is TRBJ1-4 and V is TRBV10-3; 7 nucleotides agree with TRBD1. CDR1 ENHRY and CDR2 SYGVKD come from the germline V gene. The V and J ends lost 0 bases and 0 bases, in that order; junction bases with no gene match: 4. This CDR3 spans 17 amino acids. DNA of the CDR3: TGTGCCATCAGTGAGTCGTTCCAGGGGGCAACTAATGAAAAACTGTTTTTT. This codes for CAISESFQGATNEKLFF.

The chain uses TRBV5-1 and TRBJ2-7, with 7 bases matching TRBD1. Trimming at V came to 3 bases and at J to 0 bases, leaving 6 bases not matched to a gene. CDR3 length: 15 amino acids. The germline gives CDR1 SGHRS, CDR2 YFSETQ. CDR3 nucleotide sequence: TGCGCCAGCAGCTCGACAGGGTCAAGCTCCTACGAGCAGTACTTC. Its translation: CASSSTGSSSYEQYF.

The chain carries TRBV7-9 and TRBJ2-1; 7 bases line up with TRBD2. The V gene's germline CDR1 is SEHNR and CDR2 FQNEAQ (reference sequence). With 4 bases clipped from V and 9 bases from J, the junction kept 0 bases outside the gene matches. CDR3 length: 11 amino acids. The CDR3 reads CASSSGGEQFF. The CDR3 bases are TGTGCCAGCAGCTCGGGGGGTGAGCAGTTCTTC.

The chain is built from TRBV6-2 or TRBV6-3 and TRBJ1-2; no clear D gene. The CDR3 covers 11 residues. Trimming cost V 2 bases and J 6 bases, with 4 bases left between them. The V gene's germline CDR1 is MNHEY and CDR2 SVGEGT. In nucleotides, the CDR3 is TGTGCCAGCAGTTACGTCGATGGCTACACCTTC. Translating it yields CASSYVDGYTF.

The chain uses TRBV3-1 (or the pseudogene TRBV3-2) and TRBJ1-2; a weak D match, TRBD1 (5 bases). The germline gives CDR1 LGHDT, CDR2 YNNKEL (reference sequence). This CDR3 has 12 amino acids. Trimming took 11 bases from V and 6 from J, leaving 16 bases between them. The CDR3 is CAASRDYHGYTF. The CDR3 DNA reads TGTGCCGCTTCCCGGGACTACCATGGCTACACCTTC.

The chain recombines TRBV24-1 with TRBJ1-1; TRBD1 is a possible D gene (5 bases). The ends were cut back, 6 bases at V and 1 base at J, with 11 bases in the middle. The CDR3 runs to 14 residues. Germline values: CDR1 KGHDR, CDR2 SFDVKD. The CDR3 is CATSSGLPNTEAFF. Here the CDR3 DNA reads TGTGCCACCAGTTCGGGACTCCCGAACACTGAAGCTTTCTTT.

This chain links TRBV29-1 with TRBJ1-3; the D gene is possibly TRBD1 (5 bases). Trimming cost V 0 bases and J 2 bases, with 17 bases left between them. Germline loops: CDR1 SQVTM, CDR2 ANQGSEA. The CDR3 has 17 residues. The CDR3 reads CSVEDLRQGEAGNTIYF. The CDR3 coding sequence is TGCAGCGTTGAAGATCTAAGGCAAGGGGAGGCTGGAAACACCATATATTTT.

The chain links TRBV28 to TRBJ2-5, with TRBD1 identical over 7 bases. CDR3 length: 14 residues. Germline CDR1 and CDR2: MDHEN and SYDVKM. After removal of 5 bases from V and 5 bases from J, the junction contained 8 bases not matched to a gene. The CDR3 reads CASSIHDRAETQYF. For the CDR3, the DNA is TGTGCCAGCAGTATTCACGACAGGGCGGAGACCCAGTACTTC.

V usage is TRBV11-2 and J usage is TRBJ2-6; D might be TRBD2 (5 bases). Trimming removed 6 bases from V and 0 bases from J, with 12 bases in between. Per the germline V gene, CDR1 is SGHAT and CDR2 is FQNNGV. This CDR3 comprises 16 residues. CDR3 sequence: CASRSPRGSGANVLTF. The DNA for the CDR3 is TGTGCCAGCAGATCTCCCCGGGGCTCTGGGGCCAACGTCCTGACTTTC.

This clone was seen once. The chain joins TRBV6-2 or TRBV6-3 to TRBJ2-4; 13 nucleotides match TRBD2. J was trimmed by 6 bases and V by 6 bases; bases with no gene match: 8. CDR1 and CDR2 (germline): MNHEY, SVGEGT. The CDR3 has 16 residues. CDR3 DNA: TGTGCCAGCAGCCTCGGACTAGCGGGGGTGGGAAACATTCAGTACTTC. This translates into CASSLGLAGVGNIQYF.

The chain couples TRBV6-5 to TRBJ1-3; the D is unclear. The CDR3 is 16 amino acids. CDR1 MNHEY and CDR2 SVGAGI come from the germline V gene. Trimming pared 0 bases from V and 0 bases from J, leaving 9 bases between. The CDR3 reads CASSYSESYSGNTIYF. CDR3 nucleotides: TGTGCCAGCAGTTACTCGGAGTCTTACTCTGGAAACACCATATATTTT.

The chain employs TRBV6-5 and TRBJ2-5; a weak D match, TRBD1 (6 bases). Germline loops: CDR1 MNHEY, CDR2 SVGAGI. Trimming pared 7 bases from V and 4 bases from J, leaving 13 bases between. The CDR3 is 13 residues long. CDR3 region: CASNHMGAETQYF. CDR3 nucleotides: TGTGCCAGCAACCACATGGGGGCAGAGACCCAGTACTTC.